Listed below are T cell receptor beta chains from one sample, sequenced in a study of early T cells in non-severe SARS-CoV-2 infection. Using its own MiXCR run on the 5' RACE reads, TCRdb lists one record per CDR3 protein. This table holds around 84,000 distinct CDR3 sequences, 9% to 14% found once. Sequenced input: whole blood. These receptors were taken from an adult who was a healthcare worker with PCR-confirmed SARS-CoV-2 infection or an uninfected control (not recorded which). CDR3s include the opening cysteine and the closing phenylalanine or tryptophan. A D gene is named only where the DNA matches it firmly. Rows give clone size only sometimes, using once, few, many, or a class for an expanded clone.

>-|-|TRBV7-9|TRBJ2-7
TGTGCCAGCAGCTCGGCCTGGCCTAACGAGCAGTACTTC
CASSSAWPNEQYF
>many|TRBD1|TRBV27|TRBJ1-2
TGTGCCAGCAGTCTCTCGGGACAGCTGTATGGCTACACCTTC
CASSLSGQLYGYTF
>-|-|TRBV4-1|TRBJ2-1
TGCGCCAGCAGCCACCCCCCGGGACTTCCCTCCTACAATGAGCAGTTCTTC
CASSHPPGLPSYNEQFF
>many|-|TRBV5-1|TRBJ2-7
TGCGCCAGCAGCCGGCGGGACACCGTCTACGAGCAGTACTTC
CASSRRDTVYEQYF
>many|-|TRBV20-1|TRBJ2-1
TGCAGTGCTAGAGATTCTACAGCTCACAATGAGCAGTTCTTC
CSARDSTAHNEQFF
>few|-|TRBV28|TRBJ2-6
TGTGCCAGCAGTCCCGCCCTCTCTGGGGCCAACGTCCTGACTTTC
CASSPALSGANVLTF
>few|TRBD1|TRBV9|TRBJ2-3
TGTGCCAGCAGCGTAGGACAGGGCCCACCAGATACGCAGTATTTT
CASSVGQGPPDTQYF
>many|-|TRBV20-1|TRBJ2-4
TGCAGTGCTAGAGATAAGCCAGGGTGGGAAGACATTCAGTACTTC
CSARDKPGWEDIQYF
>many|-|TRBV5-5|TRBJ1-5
TGTGCCAGCAGCCCTTTGGGGGATCAGCCCCAGCATTTT
CASSPLGDQPQHF
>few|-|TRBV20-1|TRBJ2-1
TGCAGTGCTAGAGTTGATGGATCCAGGTCCTACAATGAGCAGTTCTTC
CSARVDGSRSYNEQFF
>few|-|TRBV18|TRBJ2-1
TGTGCCAGCTCACCTGAGGGACGCGGTTCCAATGAGCAGTTCTTC
CASSPEGRGSNEQFF
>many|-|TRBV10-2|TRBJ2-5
TGCGCCAGCAGTGAGTCGATTTTTCCCGGGAGAGCTCAAGAGACCCAGTACTTC
CASSESIFPGRAQETQYF
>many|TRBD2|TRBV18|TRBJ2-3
TGTGCCAGCTCTCCGCTAGCGGGAGCGACACAGGATACGCAGTATTTT
CASSPLAGATQDTQYF
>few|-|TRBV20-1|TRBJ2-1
TGCAGTGCTAGAGTCCCCAAATATATCGAGCAGTTCTTC
CSARVPKYIEQFF
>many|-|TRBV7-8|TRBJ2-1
TGTGCCAGCAGCTTAGGCCAATCCTACAATGAGCAGTTCTTC
CASSLGQSYNEQFF
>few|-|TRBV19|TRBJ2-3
TGTGCCAGTAGTCGCCCGGGGTACGGGGCAGATACGCAGTATTTT
CASSRPGYGADTQYF
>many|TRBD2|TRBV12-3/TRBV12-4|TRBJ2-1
TGTGCCAGCAGTTTACTTCAGAGGGTGATACTAGCGGGGGGGGCACCCTACAATGAGCAGTTCTTC
CASSLLQRVILAGGAPYNEQFF
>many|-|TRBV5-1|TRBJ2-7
TGCGCCAGCTATAAGACAGGCTATGCCTACGAGCAGTACTTC
CASYKTGYAYEQYF
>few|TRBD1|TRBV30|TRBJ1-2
TGTGCCTGGAACAGGGGGAACTATGGCTACACCTTC
CAWNRGNYGYTF
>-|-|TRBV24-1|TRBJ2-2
TGTGCCACCAGTGATTTCGGGTCCCTGGCCGAGGAGCTGTTTTTT
CATSDFGSLAEELFF
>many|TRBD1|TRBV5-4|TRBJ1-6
TGTGCCAGCAGCCATCAACAGGGGGATGTCTCACCCCTCCACTTT
CASSHQQGDVSPLHF
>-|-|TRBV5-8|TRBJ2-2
TGTGCCAGCAGCTTTGGCACGTACACCGGGGAGCTGTTTTTT
CASSFGTYTGELFF
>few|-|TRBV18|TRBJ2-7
TGTGCCAGCTCACCACCCGGACAACGCAACGAGCAGTACTTC
CASSPPGQRNEQYF
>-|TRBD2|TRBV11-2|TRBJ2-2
TGTGCCAGCAGCCCGGACGGGACTAAGAACACCGGGGAGCTGTTTTTT
CASSPDGTKNTGELFF
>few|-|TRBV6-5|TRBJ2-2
TGTGCCAGCAGAAAAGGGGGGAAGTACACCGGGGAGCTGTTTTTT
CASRKGGKYTGELFF
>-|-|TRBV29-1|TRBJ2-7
TGCAGCGTTGAAGACAGGACGACTAGCTCCTACGAGCAGTACTTC
CSVEDRTTSSYEQYF
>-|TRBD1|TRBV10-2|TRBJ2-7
TGCGCCAGCAGTCCTCGCGGGACAGGGGGCGTCGAGCAGTACTTC
CASSPRGTGGVEQYF
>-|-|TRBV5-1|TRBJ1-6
TGCGCCAGCAGCTTGGATCTAAGAGAACCCCTCCACTTT
CASSLDLREPLHF
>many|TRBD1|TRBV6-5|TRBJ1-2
TGTGCCAGCAGACTTTCCCCGGACAGGGTCTATGGCTACACCTTC
CASRLSPDRVYGYTF
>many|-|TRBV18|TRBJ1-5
TGTGCCAGCTCACCAGGGGGCCTCCCACAGCCCCAGCATTTT
CASSPGGLPQPQHF
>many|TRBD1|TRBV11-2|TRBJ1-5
TGTGCCAGCAGCCCGTCGACAGGGGATCAGCCCCAGCATTTT
CASSPSTGDQPQHF
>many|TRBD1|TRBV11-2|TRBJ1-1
TGTGCCAGCAGCTCGTGGACAGGGCGGGACACTGAAGCTTTCTTT
CASSSWTGRDTEAFF
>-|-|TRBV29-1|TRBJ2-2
TGCAGGGTTCACACCGGGGAGCTGTTTTTT
CRVHTGELFF
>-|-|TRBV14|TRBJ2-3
TGTGCCAGCAGCCAAGAGTTGGGACTGCCTAGCACAGATACGCAGTATTTT
CASSQELGLPSTDTQYF
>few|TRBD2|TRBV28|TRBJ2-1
TGTGCCAGCAGTTTCCGACTAGCGAGGCGTGATGAGCAGTTCTTC
CASSFRLARRDEQFF
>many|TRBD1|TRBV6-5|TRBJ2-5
TGTGCCAGCAGCAGGACAGGGGAAGGGACCCAGTACTTC
CASSRTGEGTQYF
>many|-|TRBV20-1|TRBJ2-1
TGCAGTGCTCCGGGACCAATTACCTACAATGAGCAATTCTTC
CSAPGPITYNEQFF
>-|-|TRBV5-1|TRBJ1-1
TGCGCCAGCAGCTTCGGGGGCCAGAACACTGAAGCTTTCTTT
CASSFGGQNTEAFF
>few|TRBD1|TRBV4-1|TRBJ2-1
TGCGCCAGCAGCCAGGGGGGACAGGGCCTAGGCAATGAGCAGTTCTTC
CASSQGGQGLGNEQFF
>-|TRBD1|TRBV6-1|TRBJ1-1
TGTGCCAGCAGTCCCGGGACAGGGCAGAACACTGAAGCTTTCTTT
CASSPGTGQNTEAFF